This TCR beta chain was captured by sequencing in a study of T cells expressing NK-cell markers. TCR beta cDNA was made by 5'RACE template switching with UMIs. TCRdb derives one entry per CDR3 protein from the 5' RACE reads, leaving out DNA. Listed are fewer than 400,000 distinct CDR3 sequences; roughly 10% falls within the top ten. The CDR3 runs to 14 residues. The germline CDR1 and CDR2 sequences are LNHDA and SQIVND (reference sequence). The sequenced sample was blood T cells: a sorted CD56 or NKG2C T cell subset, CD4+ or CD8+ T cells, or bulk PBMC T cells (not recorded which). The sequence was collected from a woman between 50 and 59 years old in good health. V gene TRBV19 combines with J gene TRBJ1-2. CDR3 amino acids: CASSKTQGGGGYTF.